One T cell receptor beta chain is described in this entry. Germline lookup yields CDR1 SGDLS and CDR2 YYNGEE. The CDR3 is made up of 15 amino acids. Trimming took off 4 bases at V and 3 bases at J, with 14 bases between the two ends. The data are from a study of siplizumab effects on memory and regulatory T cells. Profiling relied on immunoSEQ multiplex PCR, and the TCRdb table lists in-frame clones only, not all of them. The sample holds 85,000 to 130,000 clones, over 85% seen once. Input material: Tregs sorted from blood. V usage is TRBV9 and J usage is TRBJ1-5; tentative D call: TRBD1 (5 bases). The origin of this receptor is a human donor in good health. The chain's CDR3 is CASSHGQGPNQPQHF. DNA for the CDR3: TGTGCCAGCAGCCACGGCCAGGGCCCCAATCAGCCCCAGCATTTT. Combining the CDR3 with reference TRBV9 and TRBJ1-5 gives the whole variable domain DSGVTQTPKHLITATGQRVTLRCSPRSGDLSVYWYQQSLDQGLQFLIQYYNGEERAKGNILERFSAQQFPDLHSELNLSSLELGDSALYFCASSHGQGPNQPQHFGDGTRLSIL.